This TCR beta chain was sequenced for a study of post-analysis software for immune sequencing data. Broader study findings: Compared with controls, patients had more of five TRBV segments, including TRBV5-6, TRBV5-1 and TRBV20-1.

Germline V gene sequence: CDR1 SGHTA, CDR2 FQGNSA. Deletions cut 5 bases from V and 6 bases from J, with 16 bases between. This CDR3 spans 14 amino acids. The TCR beta cDNA libraries contained unique molecular identifiers. TCRdb re-called the PCR reads with MiXCR, one entry per CDR3 protein. The sample shows a few hundred thousand distinct CDR3 sequences, roughly 35% of them seen only once. There are a few counts of this clonotype. Its target is unknown. Sample: blood. This receptor was identified in a girl between 10 and 17 years old with multiple sclerosis. J is TRBJ1-2 and V is TRBV7-2; D is possibly TRBD1 (6 bases). As DNA, the CDR3 is TGTGCCAGCAGCCCAAAGGGGGGAACCCATGGCTACACCTTC. Translation gives CASSPKGGTHGYTF.